This passage covers 15 T cell receptor beta chains from one sample sequenced in a study of shared clonotypes between healthy human individuals. Here immunoSEQ multiplex PCR was the method, and the copy in TCRdb shows in-frame clones only, minus some. The table has 730,000 or so clones, around 72% seen once. Sequences were obtained from memory CD4+ T cells sorted from blood. Regarding subset: CD45RA-negative fraction. Receptors originate from a woman aged 30 to 39 in good health.

The chain combines TRBV6-1 with TRBJ1-5, with D unclear. V lost 7 bases and J 1 base, leaving 14 bases between the germline ends. This CDR3 region has 15 residues. Germline V gives CDR1 MNHNS, CDR2 SASEGT. The CDR3 loop is CASKNDPLSNQPQHF. CDR3 DNA: TGTGCCAGCAAAAACGATCCGTTAAGCAATCAGCCCCAGCATTTT.

The rearrangement links TRBV7-2 to TRBJ2-5; a possible D gene is TRBD1 (6 bases). Germline V gene lookup returns CDR1 SGHTA and CDR2 FQGNSA. V lost 3 bases, J lost 4 bases, and 12 bases lay in between. There are 14 residues in the CDR3. CDR3 residues: CASSFGQGGETQYF. In DNA form, the CDR3 reads TGTGCCAGCAGCTTTGGGCAAGGGGGAGAGACCCAGTACTTC.

The rearrangement joins TRBV28 to TRBJ2-3; no firm D call. The germline V and J ends were trimmed by 6 bases and 1 base, with 8 bases remaining between them. Per the germline V gene, CDR1 is MDHEN and CDR2 is SYDVKM. This CDR3 contains 13 residues. In DNA form, the CDR3 reads TGTGCCAGCAGGCGGATGGGCACAGATACGCAGTATTTT. Amino acids: CASRRMGTDTQYF.

The chain couples TRBV13 to TRBJ2-5; 8 bases are shared with TRBD1. There are 15 residues in the CDR3. Germline V gene data show CDR1 as PRHDT and CDR2 as FYEKMQ (reference sequence). V shed 3 bases and J 1 base; nucleotides not matched to a gene: 4. CDR3 sequence reads: CASSLRQGRQETQYF. CDR3 bases: TGTGCCAGCAGCTTGAGACAGGGGCGCCAAGAGACCCAGTACTTC.

The chain couples TRBV7-2 to TRBJ1-2; unclear D gene. Per the germline V gene, CDR1 is SGHTA and CDR2 is FQGNSA. Trimming cost V 1 base and J 8 bases, with 2 bases left between them. The CDR3 totals 10 residues. This CDR3 is CASSLGGYTF. The CDR3 region has the DNA TGTGCCAGCAGCTTAGGCGGCTACACCTTC.

This clone was found once. The rearrangement joins TRBV7-8 to TRBJ1-5, with 11 positions matching TRBD1. J lost 6 bases, V lost 9 bases, and 13 bases had no gene match. The V gene's germline CDR1 is SGHVS and CDR2 FQNEAQ. The CDR3 contains 16 residues. The CDR3 bases are TGTGCCAGTAGCCCGGGACAGGGGGGAGAAGGTCAGCCCCAGCATTTT. Encoded protein: CASSPGQGGEGQPQHF.

The chain joins TRBV5-1 to TRBJ2-1, with no clear D. Germline lookup yields CDR1 SGHRS and CDR2 YFSETQ. Trimming took 7 bases from V and 0 from J, leaving 14 bases between them. The CDR3 runs to 15 residues. The CDR3 spells CASFLDSSSYNEQFF. The CDR3 DNA reads as TGCGCCAGCTTCCTCGACTCGAGCTCCTACAATGAGCAGTTCTTC.

The rearrangement uses TRBV19 and TRBJ1-1; TRBD1 is a possible D gene (6 bases). Germline CDR1 LNHDA, CDR2 SQIVND (reference sequence). V gave up 6 bases and J gave up 6 bases, with 17 bases separating them. The CDR3 is made up of 14 amino acids. This CDR3 reads CASSRTRGASEAFF. CDR3 nucleotides: TGTGCCAGTAGCCGCACCCGGGGGGCCTCTGAAGCTTTCTTT.

In its sample, this clone was seen a few times. In the same sample, other DNA sequences code for this CDR3. This rearrangement joins TRBV7-9 to TRBJ1-1, with a weak D call TRBD1 (5 bases). This CDR3 has 15 amino acids. CDR1 SEHNR and CDR2 FQNEAQ come from the germline V gene (reference sequence). The ends were cut back, 4 bases at V and 2 bases at J, with 14 bases in the middle. The CDR3 protein is CASSSSTGANTEAFF. Written as DNA, the CDR3 is TGTGCCAGCAGCTCCTCCACAGGCGCCAACACTGAAGCTTTCTTT.

About this clone itself: The same CDR3 also results from other DNA sequences found in this sample. CDR3 in amino acids: CASSLLGPSSYEQYF. The DNA for the CDR3 is TGTGCCAGCAGCTTGTTGGGGCCCAGCTCCTACGAGCAGTACTTC. The chain recombines TRBV5-6 with TRBJ2-7; D possibly corresponds to TRBD1 (5 bases). CDR3 length equals 15 residues. V was pared by 1 base and J by 0 bases, with 11 bases between. From germline, CDR1 is SGHDT and CDR2 YYEEEE.

CDR3 residues: CASSPGGRSGELFF. The CDR3 DNA sequence: TGTGCCAGCAGCCCCGGGGGGCGGTCCGGGGAGCTGTTTTTT. The chain links TRBV11-2 to TRBJ2-2; a possible D gene is TRBD2 (7 bases). CDR1 SGHAT and CDR2 FQNNGV come from the germline V gene. CDR3 length: 14 amino acids. V lost 5 bases and J 6 bases, leaving 13 bases between the germline ends.

This chain connects TRBV25-1 to TRBJ2-3; maybe TRBD1 (6 bases). The ends were cut back, 6 bases at V and 4 bases at J, with 11 bases in the middle. The CDR3 contains 13 residues. Looked up from germline, CDR1 is MGHDK and CDR2 is SYGVNS. CDR3 sequence reads: CASRAGAADTQYF. The CDR3 coding sequence is TGTGCCAGCAGAGCAGGGGCGGCAGATACGCAGTATTTT.

The CDR3 spells CASSQMLNYGYTF. CDR3 sequence (DNA): TGTGCCAGCAGCCAAATGCTTAACTATGGCTACACCTTC. The chain is built from TRBV14 and TRBJ1-2; no definite D call. V lost 2 bases and J 1 base, leaving 5 bases between the germline ends. There are 13 residues in the CDR3. Per germline, CDR1 SGHDN and CDR2 FVKESK.

This clone has only a few counts. J is TRBJ2-6 and V is TRBV28; D may be TRBD1 (5 bases). The CDR3 sequence is 14 residues long. Trimming removed 6 bases at V and 4 bases at J, with 10 bases between. Germline assignment: CDR1 MDHEN and CDR2 SYDVKM. The CDR3 DNA sequence: TGTGCCAGCAGACAGGCGTCCGGGGCCAACGTCCTGACTTTC. This translates into CASRQASGANVLTF.

The sample holds one count of this clone. The V and J genes are TRBV5-6 and TRBJ2-2, with unresolved D. The CDR3 totals 15 residues. Trimming removed 3 bases from V and 4 bases from J, with 13 bases in between. Germline CDR1 reads SGHDT; CDR2 reads YYEEEE. The CDR3, as DNA: TGTGCCAGCAGCTCACCGTCTAGGGCCACCGGGGAGCTGTTTTTT. This sequence encodes CASSSPSRATGELFF.